Each of the 14 T cell receptor beta chains below was sequenced from the same sample in a study of cytomegalovirus exposure and HLA in healthy donors. PCR amplification relied on 60 Vbeta primers (plus 13 Jbeta primers). Profiling relied on immunoSEQ multiplex PCR, and the TCRdb table lists in-frame clones only, not all of them. The sample lists 77,000 or so clones, 60% to 80% occurring once. The sequenced sample consisted of PBMCs. These receptor sequences come from a woman aged 40 to 50 in good health and CMV-seronegative.

The rearrangement joins TRBV6-6 to TRBJ2-5; a weak D match, TRBD2 (6 bases). V shed 10 bases and J shed 5 bases, with 17 bases lying between them. Germline CDR1 reads MNHNY; CDR2 reads SVGAGI (reference sequence). The CDR3 extends over 13 amino acids. The CDR3 DNA follows: TGTGCCACCGGACGGGGGAGCGGGGAGACCCAGTACTTC. It translates to CATGRGSGETQYF.

The chain uses TRBV19 and TRBJ1-5; D is ambiguous. The V gene's germline CDR1 is LNHDA and CDR2 SQIVND (reference sequence). This CDR3 has 15 residues. V lost 6 bases and J 4 bases, leaving 16 bases between the germline ends. The CDR3 spells CASRTLKTDNQPQHF. The CDR3 DNA reads as TGTGCCAGTAGGACCCTGAAGACTGATAATCAGCCCCAGCATTTT. Complete variable domain (other parts from reference TRBV19 and TRBJ1-5): DGGITQSPKYLFRKEGQNVTLSCEQNLNHDAMYWYRQDPGQGLRLIYYSQIVNDFQKGDIAEGYSVSREKKESFPLTVTSAQKNPTAFYLCASRTLKTDNQPQHFGDGTRLSIL.

The chain couples TRBV19 to TRBJ2-7; 9 nucleotides align to TRBD1. Losses at the gene ends were 5 bases for V and 0 bases for J; bases not matched to a gene: 5. CDR3 length equals 15 residues. The germline gives CDR1 LNHDA, CDR2 SQIVND (reference sequence). Here the CDR3 DNA reads TGTGCCAGTAGTTGGACAGGGGAAAGCTCCTACGAGCAGTACTTC. Protein sequence: CASSWTGESSYEQYF.

This clone was seen a handful of times. The rearrangement links TRBV6-1 to TRBJ1-5, with 9 bases fitting TRBD1. This CDR3 is 15 amino acids long. The junction had 9 bases not matched to a gene; V was cut back by 7 bases and J by 5 bases. In germline, CDR1 is MNHNS, CDR2 SASEGT. CDR3: CASNRDRGNYQPQHF. Written as DNA, the CDR3 is TGTGCCAGCAATAGAGACAGGGGGAACTATCAGCCCCAGCATTTT.

The V gene is TRBV28, the J gene TRBJ2-7, with TRBD1 identical over 7 bases. Unmatched junction bases numbered 9, after V lost 5 bases and J lost 2 bases. CDR3 size: 15 residues. Per germline, CDR1 MDHEN and CDR2 SYDVKM. The CDR3 nucleotides are TGTGCCAGCAGTCCCACAGGGGTCAGTACCTACGAGCAGTACTTC. Protein product: CASSPTGVSTYEQYF.

The chain combines TRBV14 with TRBJ2-2, with D maybe TRBD1 (5 bases). The V end lost 0 bases, the J end lost 3 bases, and 14 bases lay between the germline ends. The CDR3 consists of 17 residues. The germline V gene encodes CDR1 SGHDN and CDR2 FVKESK. CDR3 sequence reads: CASSQDRDSSYTGELFF. Written as DNA, the CDR3 is TGTGCCAGCAGCCAAGACAGAGACAGTTCGTACACCGGGGAGCTGTTTTTT.

This clone was observed a handful of times. Other DNA sequences of this sample code for an identical CDR3. This chain uses TRBV5-1 with TRBJ2-7; 8 nucleotides align to TRBD2. There are 18 residues in the CDR3. Per germline, CDR1 SGHRS and CDR2 YFSETQ. J was trimmed by 7 bases and V by 0 bases; bases with no gene match: 18. CDR3 nucleotide sequence: TGCGCCAGCAGCTTGGCTTTGGGGTCGGGGGGGAACCTACGAGAGCAGTACTTC. This sequence encodes CASSLALGSGGNLREQYF.

This chain uses TRBV30 with TRBJ1-2; weak D call: TRBD1 (5 bases). The CDR3 is 13 amino acids. Trimming stripped 1 base from V and 4 bases from J, with 10 bases between. The V gene's germline CDR1 is GTSNPN and CDR2 SVGIG (reference sequence). The CDR3 spells CAWSAGRLYGYTF. CDR3 coding DNA: TGTGCCTGGAGTGCAGGGCGGCTCTATGGCTACACCTTC.

This chain links TRBV6-6 with TRBJ2-7; D unresolved. Trimming took 6 bases from V and 5 from J, leaving 20 bases between them. The CDR3 loop spans 15 amino acids. The germline V gene has CDR1 MNHNY and CDR2 SVGAGI (reference sequence). The DNA of the CDR3 is TGTGCCAGCAGCCCGGTCGTCTCTTTTCCGCACGAGCAGTACTTC. Its translation is CASSPVVSFPHEQYF.

V usage is TRBV6-6 and J usage is TRBJ2-7; 7 bases match TRBD1. This CDR3 region has 13 residues. Germline V CDR1 and CDR2: MNHNY, SVGAGI (reference sequence). V was pared by 6 bases and J by 4 bases, with 6 bases of the junction left unmatched. CDR3 sequence (DNA): TGTGCCAGCAGCCGACAGGGCCAGTACGAGCAGTACTTC. Protein: CASSRQGQYEQYF.

As regards this clone: Mismatch with germline at one junction end may stem from a read error. The rearrangement links TRBV7-3 to TRBJ2-7; D is uncertain. Germline V lookup: CDR1 SGHTA, CDR2 FQGTGA. The CDR3 contains 13 residues. CDR3 DNA: TGTGCCAGCAGCTTAACGTTTCGGTCCTTCCTACACTTC. Translating it yields CASSLTFRSFLHF.

The rearrangement uses TRBV27 and TRBJ2-3; 13 bases align to TRBD2. Per germline, CDR1 MNHEY and CDR2 SMNVEV (reference sequence). The CDR3 length is 16 residues. V lost 4 bases, J lost 0 bases, and 1 base stayed unmatched. CDR3 sequence reads: CASSWTSGSSTDTQYF. In nucleotides, the CDR3 is TGTGCCAGCAGTTGGACTAGCGGGAGCAGCACAGATACGCAGTATTTT.

The rearrangement uses TRBV11-2 and TRBJ2-7; 7 bases line up with TRBD1. With V trimmed by 4 bases and J by 6 bases, 3 bases remained unmatched. Per the germline V gene, CDR1 is SGHAT and CDR2 is FQNNGV. The CDR3 covers 12 residues. For the CDR3, the DNA is TGTGCCAGCAGCTCGACAGGGATCGAGCAGTACTTC. Its translation is CASSSTGIEQYF.

The CDR3 loop is CASSPRPGLAEAYEQYF. CDR3 DNA: TGTGCCAGCAGCCCCCGCCCGGGACTAGCGGAGGCCTACGAGCAGTACTTC. The chain uses TRBV7-6 and TRBJ2-7, with 11 bases fitting TRBD2. V trimming: 5 bases; J trimming: 2 bases; junction bases outside the gene matches: 11. The CDR3 is 17 residues long. The germline CDR1 and CDR2 sequences are SGHVS and FNYEAQ.